Each of the 9 T cell receptor beta chains below was sequenced from the same sample in a study of T cell responses to AZD1222 COVID-19 vaccine (dated by TCRdb to the early 2020s). The method behind the library was the immunoSEQ multiplex PCR assay. The immuneACCESS repertoire file appears here via TCRdb, limited to in-frame rearrangements. These files lack a portion of the clones; in checked studies, under half of the deficit traces to unresolved V genes, and the cause of the others is not known. The sample records approximately 99,000 clones, about 92% of which are singletons. In total, the top ten clones hold around 3.3% of the sample. This specimen's time point label, per the study, means: baseline before first vaccination. Per the publication, the treatment or condition label means: meningococcal conjugate vaccine given as trial control. The sample was peripheral blood, taken on day 0 of MenACWY control vaccination. Receptors were obtained from an adult in good health.

This clone showed up just once. The CDR3 nucleotides are TGTGCCAGCAGCGCGACAGGGGCCTCACCCCTCCACTTT. Residues: CASSATGASPLHF. This chain connects TRBV9 to TRBJ1-6; 8 bases are shared with TRBD1. Germline V gives CDR1 SGDLS, CDR2 YYNGEE. The CDR3 has 13 amino acids. V shed 3 bases, J shed 10 bases, and the junction held 3 bases outside the gene matches.

The chain has TRBV19 and TRBJ1-4; unclear D gene. The ends were cut back, 10 bases at V and 10 bases at J, with 16 bases in the middle. CDR1 and CDR2 from the germline V gene are LNHDA and SQIVND (reference sequence). The CDR3 extends over 12 amino acids. The chain's CDR3 is CATTMVAGKLFF. CDR3 bases: TGTGCCACAACGATGGTCGCAGGAAAACTGTTTTTT. Combining the CDR3 with reference TRBV19 and TRBJ1-4 gives the whole variable domain DGGITQSPKYLFRKEGQNVTLSCEQNLNHDAMYWYRQDPGQGLRLIYYSQIVNDFQKGDIAEGYSVSREKKESFPLTVTSAQKNPTAFYLCATTMVAGKLFFGSGTQLSVL.

This clone was counted a single time. The CDR3 bases are TGCAGCGTGAGCAGGGGGGAAGGCGGCGGGGAGCTGTTTTTT. Translation: CSVSRGEGGGELFF. The V gene is TRBV29-1, the J gene TRBJ2-2, with D possibly TRBD1 on 7 matching bases. The CDR3 has 14 residues. Germline CDR1 SQVTM, CDR2 ANQGSEA. Trimming shortened V by 6 bases and J by 7 bases, and 18 bases separated the two germline ends.

This rearrangement joins TRBV28 to TRBJ1-5; perhaps TRBD1 as D (6 bases). Trimming stripped 5 bases from V and 4 bases from J, with 6 bases between. The length of the CDR3 is 12 residues. Germline V gene sequence: CDR1 MDHEN, CDR2 SYDVKM. Here the CDR3 DNA reads TGTGCCAGCAGTCAGGGGAATCAGCCCCAGCATTTT. It specifies CASSQGNQPQHF.

The chain is built from TRBV28 and TRBJ1-2, with D uncertain. From germline, CDR1 is MDHEN and CDR2 SYDVKM. The V end lost 2 bases, the J end lost 8 bases, and 15 bases lay between the germline ends. The CDR3 spans 14 residues. The CDR3 region is CASSLESAGGGYTF. The CDR3 nucleotides read TGTGCCAGCAGTTTAGAGTCGGCGGGAGGAGGCTACACCTTC.

The CDR3 loop reads CASSPILKMGQGTGELFF. As DNA, the CDR3 is TGCGCCAGCAGCCCGATACTAAAGATGGGACAGGGAACCGGGGAGCTGTTTTTT. The chain joins TRBV4-1 to TRBJ2-2; 9 positions match TRBD1. V shed 4 bases and J 5 bases; nucleotides not matched to a gene: 14. The CDR3 runs to 18 residues. Germline V CDR1 and CDR2: MGHRA, YSYEKL.

This sequence joins TRBV5-6 and TRBJ2-7; D possibly matches TRBD1 or TRBD2 (5 bases each). The length of the CDR3 is 15 residues. Per germline, CDR1 SGHDT and CDR2 YYEEEE. V was shortened by 4 bases and J by 4 bases, with 18 bases between the two germline ends. The CDR3 loop reads CASSQDRDGRYEQYF. The CDR3 DNA sequence: TGTGCCAGCAGCCAAGACCGGGACGGAAGGTACGAGCAGTACTTC.

V is TRBV7-2 and J is TRBJ2-5, with D perhaps matching TRBD1 or TRBD2 (6 bases each). This CDR3 comprises 15 residues. The V gene's germline CDR1 is SGHTA and CDR2 FQGNSA. V lost 5 bases and J lost 2, with 15 bases in between. The CDR3 coding sequence is TGTGCCAGCAGCCAAGGGGGGCCGGTACAAGAGACCCAGTACTTC. Amino acids: CASSQGGPVQETQYF.

This clone was seen more than once but under ten times. The chain combines TRBV2 with TRBJ1-2; 7 bases agree with TRBD1. The germline gives CDR1 SNHLY, CDR2 FYNNEI. Trimming at V came to 9 bases and at J to 7 bases, leaving 8 bases not matched to a gene. This CDR3 region has 12 residues. This CDR3 reads CASSDRSSGYTF. The DNA of the CDR3 is TGTGCCAGTTCGGACAGGAGCTCTGGCTACACCTTC.